Below, 32 T cell receptor beta chains from the same sample are listed, as sequenced in a study of patients and donors after allogeneic stem cell transplantation. One entry per CDR3 protein results from TCRdb running MiXCR on the RT-PCR reads. The sample yields 150,000 to 200,000 distinct CDR3 sequences, approximately 41% seen once. Material: blood, either unsorted or a sorted T cell fraction (not recorded which). The receptors originated from a human donor who was either an allogeneic HSCT recipient or a stem cell or donor lymphocyte infusion donor (not recorded which). It is not recorded whose cells these are; they may come from a transplant donor.

The rearrangement links TRBV29-1 to TRBJ1-2; the D gene is possibly TRBD1 (5 bases). Trimming took 7 bases from V and 1 from J, leaving 13 bases between them. This CDR3 spans 13 amino acids. CDR1 is SQVTM, CDR2 ANQGSEA, per germline. Written as DNA, the CDR3 is TGCAGCGCCCCGACAGCATATAACTATGGCTACACCTTC. Its translation is CSAPTAYNYGYTF. The whole variable domain, remainder taken from reference TRBV29-1 and TRBJ1-2, is SAVISQKPSRDICQRGTSLTIQCQVDSQVTMMFWYRQQPGQSLTLIATANQGSEATYESGFVIDKFPISRPNLTFSTLTVSNMSPEDSSIYLCSAPTAYNYGYTFGSGTRLTVV.

The V call is TRBV12-3 or TRBV12-4, the J call TRBJ2-3; 8 nucleotides match TRBD2. This CDR3 comprises 15 residues. The V and J ends lost 6 bases and 0 bases, in that order; junction bases with no gene match: 5. CDR3 nucleotides: TGTGCCAGCAGCCGACTAGCGTTTAGCACAGATACGCAGTATTTT. Amino acid sequence: CASSRLAFSTDTQYF.

The chain recombines TRBV5-1 with TRBJ2-5; 7 bases match TRBD2. The V gene end was trimmed by 4 bases and the J gene end by 1 base; junction bases not matched to a gene: 10. CDR1 SGHRS and CDR2 YFSETQ come from the germline V gene. This CDR3 has 16 amino acids. CDR3 nucleotides: TGCGCCAGCAGCGTGGGGGAGGGTATAATCCAAGAGACCCAGTACTTC. Encoded protein: CASSVGEGIIQETQYF.

This clonotype has just a few counts. V usage is TRBV7-8 and J usage is TRBJ2-1, with no clear D. CDR3 length: 15 amino acids. Per germline, CDR1 SGHVS and CDR2 FQNEAQ. Trimming took off 5 bases at V and 2 bases at J, with 13 bases between the two ends. CDR3 sequence (DNA): TGTGCCAGCAGCCTAAGACCCTTACCCTACAATGAGCAGTTCTTC. Residues: CASSLRPLPYNEQFF.

This chain connects TRBV27 to TRBJ1-2; possible D gene TRBD1, 6 bases. The germline V and J ends were trimmed by 5 bases and 2 bases, with 18 bases remaining between them. The CDR3 has 16 amino acids. Germline V CDR1 and CDR2: MNHEY, SMNVEV (reference sequence). The CDR3 DNA sequence: TGTGCCAGCAGTCCAATGCCAGGGGATGGGAACTATGGCTACACCTTC. Protein product: CASSPMPGDGNYGYTF.

The J gene is TRBJ2-7, the V gene TRBV28; the D is unclear. The CDR3 has 13 residues. Trimming shortened V by 8 bases and J by 1 base, and 12 bases separated the two germline ends. Germline loops: CDR1 MDHEN, CDR2 SYDVKM. The CDR3 loop reads CASRPMLSYEQYF. As DNA, the CDR3 is TGTGCCAGCCGCCCAATGCTGTCCTACGAGCAGTACTTC. Combining the CDR3 with reference TRBV28 and TRBJ2-7 gives the whole variable domain DVKVTQSSRYLVKRTGEKVFLECVQDMDHENMFWYRQDPGLGLRLIYFSYDVKMKEKGDIPEGYSVSREKKERFSLILESASTNQTSMYLCASRPMLSYEQYFGPGTRLTVT.

V usage is TRBV4-3 and J usage is TRBJ1-6; 7 nucleotides agree with TRBD1. The CDR3 is 17 amino acids. V shed 0 bases and J 5 bases; nucleotides not matched to a gene: 7. Germline V CDR1 and CDR2: LGHNA, YSLEER. The CDR3 sequence: CASSQDPAGGNNSPLHF. The CDR3 DNA reads TGCGCCAGCAGCCAAGATCCCGCAGGGGGGAATAATTCACCCCTCCACTTT.

The chain is built from TRBV6-1 and TRBJ1-3; 7 bases are shared with TRBD1. The CDR3 contains 18 residues. The V gene's germline CDR1 is MNHNS and CDR2 SASEGT. Trimming cost V 1 base and J 4 bases; bases outside gene matches: 13. CDR3 DNA: TGTGCCAGCAGTGAAGTTGGGCTCCAACAGGGGCAAGGAAACACCATATATTTT. Protein sequence: CASSEVGLQQGQGNTIYF.

The chain couples TRBV5-4 to TRBJ2-1, with 11 bases aligning to TRBD2. The CDR3 length is 15 residues. Germline V CDR1 and CDR2: SGHNT, YYREEE (reference sequence). Unmatched junction bases numbered 4, after V lost 0 bases and J lost 8 bases. The CDR3 sequence: CASSLVTSGSDEQFF. DNA for the CDR3: TGTGCCAGCAGCTTGGTTACTAGCGGGAGTGATGAGCAGTTCTTC.

This clonotype was counted a single time. This sequence joins TRBV29-1 and TRBJ1-2, with 8 bases aligning to TRBD1. This CDR3 has 13 residues. The germline V gene has CDR1 SQVTM and CDR2 ANQGSEA. V dropped 7 bases and J dropped 7; count of bases not matched to a gene: 11. CDR3 in amino acids: CSAGPQGASGYTF. DNA of the CDR3: TGCAGCGCGGGGCCCCAGGGGGCGAGTGGCTACACCTTC.

This chain connects TRBV29-1 to TRBJ2-3; 11 positions match TRBD2. This CDR3 comprises 14 residues. The V gene's germline CDR1 is SQVTM and CDR2 ANQGSEA. With V trimmed by 6 bases and J by 5 bases, 7 bases remained unmatched. CDR3 nucleotide sequence: TGCAGCGTCCTAGCGGGAGGAGGGGGAGATACGCAGTATTTT. Protein: CSVLAGGGGDTQYF.

The rearrangement joins TRBV6-5 to TRBJ2-1; D is unresolved. Germline CDR1 and CDR2: MNHEY and SVGAGI. The germline V and J ends were trimmed by 5 bases and 4 bases, with 12 bases remaining between them. There are 14 residues in the CDR3. CDR3 in amino acids: CASSKTIGYNEQFF. The DNA for the CDR3 is TGTGCCAGCAGTAAGACAATAGGGTACAATGAGCAGTTCTTC.

The chain employs TRBV6-6 and TRBJ1-4, with D unclear. CDR1 is MNHNY and CDR2 is SVGAGI in the germline V gene (reference sequence). The CDR3 is 17 amino acids. Deletions cut 2 bases from V and 3 bases from J, with 16 bases between. DNA for the CDR3: TGTGCCAGCAGTTACGAGCACCCCCTTGCGGCTAATGAAAAACTGTTTTTT. This encodes CASSYEHPLAANEKLFF.

This clonotype was seen more than once but under ten times. The chain employs TRBV5-1 and TRBJ2-2, with 12 positions matching TRBD1. CDR3 length equals 19 residues. Germline-derived CDR1 and CDR2 are SGHRS and YFSETQ. With 3 bases clipped from V and 3 bases from J, the junction kept 12 bases outside the gene matches. In nucleotides, the CDR3 is TGCGCCAGCAGCTCTCACCGGGACAGGGGGCGTGAAGACACCGGGGAGCTGTTTTTT. It is translated as CASSSHRDRGREDTGELFF.

This clonotype has just a few counts. The gene calls are TRBV7-2 and TRBJ1-2; TRBD1 might be the D (6 bases). The CDR3 has 13 amino acids. Germline lookup yields CDR1 SGHTA and CDR2 FQGNSA. V gave up 3 bases and J gave up 8 bases, with 13 bases separating them. The CDR3, as DNA: TGTGCCAGCAGCTTTTCCACAGGGAGCGGCTACACCTTC. It encodes CASSFSTGSGYTF. Filled out from reference TRBV7-2 and TRBJ1-2, the complete variable domain reads GAGVSQSPSNKVTEKGKDVELRCDPISGHTALYWYRQSLGQGLEFLIYFQGNSAPDKSGLPSDRFSAERTGGSVSTLTIQRTQQEDSAVYLCASSFSTGSGYTFGSGTRLTVV.

The chain has TRBV3-1 and TRBJ2-1; 11 bases are shared with TRBD2. Germline V gene lookup returns CDR1 LGHDT and CDR2 YNNKEL (reference sequence). CDR3 length equals 14 residues. The J segment lost 9 bases and the V segment lost 3 bases, leaving 4 bases of the junction unmatched. The CDR3, as DNA: TGTGCCAGCAGCCACACTAGCGGGAGAGGTGAGCAGTTCTTC. The encoded protein is CASSHTSGRGEQFF.

The chain employs TRBV24-1 and TRBJ2-3, with a tentative D call TRBD1 (6 bases). V lost 6 bases, J lost 5 bases, and 14 bases lay in between. CDR3 length: 14 residues. In germline, CDR1 is KGHDR, CDR2 SFDVKD. The CDR3: CATSPGESGDTQYF. In DNA, the CDR3 is TGTGCCACCAGTCCAGGGGAGTCGGGAGATACGCAGTATTTT.

The chain employs TRBV29-1 and TRBJ1-6; 8 bases match TRBD1. The germline V gene encodes CDR1 SQVTM and CDR2 ANQGSEA. This CDR3 region has 12 residues. Trimming took 7 bases from V and 6 from J; bases not matched to a gene: 2. The CDR3 bases are TGCAGCGCCGGACAGGGTAATTCACCCCTCCACTTT. Translating gives CSAGQGNSPLHF.

This clonotype was detected only a few times. The J gene is TRBJ1-1, the V gene TRBV7-9; maybe TRBD1 (5 bases). Germline values: CDR1 SEHNR, CDR2 FQNEAQ (reference sequence). The CDR3 has 16 residues. V gave up 2 bases and J gave up 0 bases, with 13 bases separating them. The CDR3 region has the DNA TGTGCCAGCAGCTTACAGGGATGGTGGATGAACACTGAAGCTTTCTTT. Translated, it gives CASSLQGWWMNTEAFF. Full variable domain (remainder filled in from reference TRBV7-9 and TRBJ1-1): DTGVSQNPRHKITKRGQNVTFRCDPISEHNRLYWYRQTLGQGPEFLTYFQNEAQLEKSRLLSDRFSAERPKGSFSTLEIQRTEQGDSAMYLCASSLQGWWMNTEAFFGQGTRLTVV.

This clonotype was observed a few times. V gene TRBV6-5 combines with J gene TRBJ2-1; D gene uncertain. V was trimmed by 2 bases and J by 5 bases, leaving 19 bases between them. The CDR3 has 17 amino acids. Germline values: CDR1 MNHEY, CDR2 SVGAGI. The CDR3: CASSYRFAAPRNNEQFF. The CDR3 coding sequence is TGTGCCAGCAGTTACCGCTTCGCGGCCCCGAGGAACAATGAGCAGTTCTTC.

V and J are TRBV20-1 and TRBJ2-1; TRBD2 might be the D (5 bases). The CDR3 length is 13 residues. V shed 3 bases and J shed 4 bases, with 10 bases lying between them. Germline CDR1 DFQATT, CDR2 SNEGSKA (reference sequence). CDR3 amino acids: CSARGDPYNEQFF. Written as DNA, the CDR3 is TGCAGTGCTAGGGGAGATCCATACAATGAGCAGTTCTTC.

The chain joins TRBV24-1 to TRBJ1-5; maybe TRBD1 (5 bases). This CDR3 spans 15 amino acids. Germline loops: CDR1 KGHDR, CDR2 SFDVKD. V lost 2 bases to trimming and J lost 7 bases, with 14 bases between them. In DNA, the CDR3 is TGTGCCACCAGTGATTCAGGAGGGGATGGGCAGCCCCAGCATTTT. Its translation is CATSDSGGDGQPQHF.

This clonotype was seen more than once but under ten times. Here the CDR3 DNA reads TGTGCCAGCAGTTACTGGGCCGGGACAAGCGCCACTGAAGCTTTCTTT. Translating gives CASSYWAGTSATEAFF. The rearrangement links TRBV6-5 to TRBJ1-1; TRBD1 might be the D (6 bases). This CDR3 is built from 16 residues. V was pared by 1 base and J by 4 bases, with 16 bases between. CDR1 is MNHEY, CDR2 SVGAGI, per germline.

This clonotype has a count of ten or more. CDR3 amino acids: CASSFSGINSPLHF. CDR3 nucleotide sequence: TGTGCCAGCAGCTTCTCCGGGATCAATTCACCCCTCCACTTT. This chain connects TRBV5-6 to TRBJ1-6; D is unresolved. This CDR3 is built from 14 residues. In germline, CDR1 is SGHDT, CDR2 YYEEEE. With 2 bases removed from V and 7 bases from J, the gap between germline ends came to 10 bases.

CDR3 DNA sequence: TGTGCCAGCAGTAGGAACTCCTACGAGCAGTACTTC. Translation: CASSRNSYEQYF. The chain uses TRBV6-5 and TRBJ2-7; D is uncertain. The CDR3 runs to 12 residues. Deletions cut 5 bases from V and 0 bases from J, with 5 bases between. Germline V gene data show CDR1 as MNHEY and CDR2 as SVGAGI.

The rearrangement links TRBV3-1 to TRBJ2-5, with 11 bases identical to TRBD2. With 4 bases clipped from V and 1 base from J, the junction kept 5 bases outside the gene matches. The CDR3 contains 16 residues. Germline V gene lookup returns CDR1 LGHDT and CDR2 YNNKEL (reference sequence). The CDR3 nucleotides are TGTGCCAGCAGCCTCGCCGGGACTAGCGGCCAAGAGACCCAGTACTTC. This gives the protein CASSLAGTSGQETQYF.

The count of this clonotype is one. The rearrangement links TRBV5-6 to TRBJ1-1, with D hard to call. V lost 4 bases, J lost 4 bases, and 11 bases lay in between. The germline V gene encodes CDR1 SGHDT and CDR2 YYEEEE. The CDR3 is made up of 13 amino acids. The CDR3 sequence is CASSPSIPTEAFF. As DNA, the CDR3 is TGTGCCAGCAGCCCTTCGATACCCACTGAAGCTTTCTTT.

This clonotype came up once. The chain is built from TRBV20-1 and TRBJ2-3; maybe TRBD2 (6 bases). Germline V gene sequence: CDR1 DFQATT, CDR2 SNEGSKA (reference sequence). The CDR3 contains 17 residues. The germline V and J ends were trimmed by 0 bases and 3 bases, with 19 bases remaining between them. The CDR3 region has the DNA TGCAGTGCTAGAGATAGTAAAGGGCTAGCGTTAACAGATACGCAGTATTTT. This sequence encodes CSARDSKGLALTDTQYF.

The genes are TRBV29-1 and TRBJ1-1; D is uncertain. V lost 5 bases to trimming and J lost 1 base, with 14 bases between them. The CDR3 consists of 14 residues. Germline values: CDR1 SQVTM, CDR2 ANQGSEA. CDR3 region: CSVLPLGGNTEAFF. The DNA for the CDR3 is TGCAGCGTTCTCCCCCTGGGCGGGAACACTGAAGCTTTCTTT.

The CDR3 sequence is CASSLRGDTGELFF. CDR3 nucleotides: TGCGCCAGCAGCTTGAGGGGTGACACCGGGGAGCTGTTTTTT. The gene calls are TRBV5-1 and TRBJ2-2; D might be TRBD1 (5 bases). Trimming left V 1 base short and J 3 bases short, with 7 bases between. The CDR3 loop spans 14 amino acids. Germline assignment: CDR1 SGHRS and CDR2 YFSETQ.

The chain couples TRBV25-1 to TRBJ2-1; 10 nucleotides agree with TRBD2. CDR1 and CDR2 from the germline V gene are MGHDK and SYGVNS. V gave up 6 bases and J gave up 5 bases; unmatched junction bases: 1. This CDR3 spans 13 amino acids. CDR3 coding DNA: TGTGCCAGCAGACTAGCGGGGCACAATGAGCAGTTCTTC. Protein: CASRLAGHNEQFF.

The chain carries TRBV29-1 and TRBJ2-3, with D perhaps TRBD2 (5 bases). Trimming removed 4 bases at V and 1 base at J, with 15 bases between. The CDR3 totals 15 residues. Germline CDR1 and CDR2: SQVTM and ANQGSEA. This chain's CDR3 is CSVGGGVRGTDTQYF. In DNA, the CDR3 is TGCAGCGTTGGGGGTGGGGTGAGGGGCACAGATACGCAGTATTTT.